The TCR beta chain under discussion was sequenced for a study of spatial heterogeneity in lung cancer. On the study more broadly: The study consistently detected more beta-chain than alpha-chain sequences. A unique TCR and UMI combination showed up more than ten times in raw reads, on average.

Each molecule of TCR cDNA was tagged with one unique molecular identifier. TCRdb called the 5' RACE reads again in MiXCR, with one record for every CDR3 protein. The data contain around 4,000 distinct CDR3 sequences, roughly a fifth of them singletons. Note on this clonotype: Because the library targeted alpha chains, this beta chain is an off-target read whose size means little.

Time point: sample taken at primary tumor resection. Whole RNA, which was extracted from tumor, nontumor lung tissue or frozen PBMC, was sequenced without any cell sorting. Samples were obtained from roughly 65 donors, all untreated early-stage non-small cell lung cancer patients. Trimming left V 5 bases short and J 4 bases short, with 11 bases between. The CDR3 is 13 residues long. Germline CDR1 and CDR2: ENHRY and SYGVKD. Specimen: normal lung tissue next to the tumor, collected at surgery. The clonotype comes from a female donor with early-stage non-small cell lung cancer. The chain couples TRBV10-3 to TRBJ1-2; D is possibly TRBD1 (5 bases). The CDR3 protein is CAISTGSTYGYTF. CDR3 bases: TGTGCCATCAGTACAGGCTCTACCTATGGCTACACCTTC.